The 27 T cell receptor beta chains given below trace back to one sample, sequenced in a study of cytotoxic CD8 clonotypes in ibrutinib-treated CLL (dated by TCRdb to 2020 to 2023). Library preparation was by the immunoSEQ multiplex PCR assay. Not all clones reach the TCRdb copy of this immuneACCESS table, which keeps in-frame sequences only. Checked studies attribute under half of the gap to unresolved V genes and leave the rest unexplained. This sample holds 140,000 or so clones; roughly three quarters were observed only once. The top ten clonotypes cover roughly 13% of the sample. The time point label here, explained by the study, means: 12 months on ibrutinib. Specimen: PBMCs, collected after 12 months of ibrutinib treatment. Receptors originate from a human donor with chronic lymphocytic leukemia.

This clone was recorded once. The chain carries TRBV5-4 and TRBJ2-1; a possible D gene is TRBD2 (6 bases). Trimming pared 5 bases from V and 7 bases from J, leaving 25 bases between. The CDR3 contains 17 residues. Germline V gene data show CDR1 as SGHNT and CDR2 as YYREEE (reference sequence). The CDR3 protein is CASRVDGGLGGVNEQFF. Here the CDR3 DNA reads TGTGCCAGCAGAGTAGACGGAGGGCTGGGAGGTGTAAATGAGCAGTTCTTC.

The chain recombines TRBV19 with TRBJ1-1; D possibly corresponds to TRBD1 (6 bases). V shed 4 bases and J shed 4 bases, with 13 bases lying between them. Per germline, CDR1 LNHDA and CDR2 SQIVND (reference sequence). The CDR3 extends over 14 amino acids. The DNA of the CDR3 is TGTGCCAGTAGTACGCCGGGACACCTCACTGAAGCTTTCTTT. Protein sequence: CASSTPGHLTEAFF.

CDR3 residues: CASSRRDRGTTSSGNTIYF. The CDR3 bases are TGTGCCAGCAGCAGGCGGGACAGGGGGACTACGAGCTCTGGAAACACCATATATTTT. The chain employs TRBV7-8 and TRBJ1-3; 11 nucleotides match TRBD1. J gave up 0 bases and V 5 bases, and 12 bases lay outside the gene matches. Germline CDR1 and CDR2: SGHVS and FQNEAQ. This CDR3 has 19 amino acids.

This sequence joins TRBV6-5 and TRBJ1-1; no definite D call. V lost 6 bases, J lost 5 bases, and 16 bases lay in between. Germline V gene data show CDR1 as MNHEY and CDR2 as SVGAGI. This CDR3 has 14 amino acids. The CDR3 protein is CASRQRTGRTEAFF. The CDR3 DNA follows: TGTGCCAGCAGACAAAGGACTGGGAGGACTGAAGCTTTCTTT.

This chain joins TRBV7-6 and TRBJ2-1; D possibly corresponds to TRBD2 (6 bases). CDR3 size: 15 residues. The V end lost 8 bases, the J end lost 4 bases, and 18 bases lay between the germline ends. Germline values: CDR1 SGHVS, CDR2 FNYEAQ. This CDR3 is CASGGGTSLYNEQFF. CDR3 bases: TGTGCCAGCGGGGGAGGCACTAGCCTATACAATGAGCAGTTCTTC.

This chain connects TRBV19 to TRBJ1-5; no firm D call. The ends were cut back, 2 bases at V and 0 bases at J, with 14 bases in the middle. The CDR3 loop spans 17 amino acids. Per the germline V gene, CDR1 is LNHDA and CDR2 is SQIVND (reference sequence). CDR3 nucleotides: TGTGCCAGTAGTATATTTAGGGCAGAAATTAGCAATCAGCCCCAGCATTTT. It translates to CASSIFRAEISNQPQHF. Looking up the rest from reference TRBV19 and TRBJ1-5 gives the full variable domain: DGGITQSPKYLFRKEGQNVTLSCEQNLNHDAMYWYRQDPGQGLRLIYYSQIVNDFQKGDIAEGYSVSREKKESFPLTVTSAQKNPTAFYLCASSIFRAEISNQPQHFGDGTRLSIL.

CDR3 amino acids: CASSPPGGLTTAKNIQYF. The CDR3 DNA follows: TGTGCCAGCTCACCCCCGGGGGGACTCACTACTGCCAAAAACATTCAGTACTTC. The V and J genes are TRBV18 and TRBJ2-4; the match to TRBD2 covers 7 bases. V gave up 3 bases and J gave up 1 base; unmatched junction bases: 12. The CDR3 loop spans 18 amino acids. From germline, CDR1 is KGHSH and CDR2 LQKENI.

The V call is TRBV18, the J call TRBJ1-1; D remains ambiguous. Trimming stripped 6 bases from V and 3 bases from J, with 11 bases between. Per the germline V gene, CDR1 is KGHSH and CDR2 is LQKENI. The CDR3 is 13 amino acids. This chain's CDR3 is CASSPVRDTEAFF. The CDR3 DNA sequence: TGTGCCAGCTCGCCGGTGAGAGACACTGAAGCTTTCTTT. Together with reference TRBV18 and TRBJ1-1, the CDR3 gives the full variable domain: NAGVMQNPRHLVRRRGQEARLRCSPMKGHSHVYWYRQLPEEGLKFMVYLQKENIIDESGMPKERFSAEFPKEGPSILRIQQVVRGDSAAYFCASSPVRDTEAFFGQGTRLTVV.

V gene TRBV27 combines with J gene TRBJ2-1, with 9 bases lining up with TRBD2. The germline V gene encodes CDR1 MNHEY and CDR2 SMNVEV (reference sequence). CDR3 length: 16 amino acids. V lost 5 bases, J lost 5 bases, and 10 bases stayed unmatched. The CDR3 DNA follows: TGTGCCAGCAGTCCTGGGCAGCGGGAGGTCAACAATGAGCAGTTCTTC. This translates into CASSPGQREVNNEQFF.

The chain is built from TRBV6-6 and TRBJ2-7; 10 bases are shared with TRBD2. The CDR3 spans 15 residues. The trim removed 2 bases at V and 7 bases at J, leaving 8 bases unmatched. Germline assignment: CDR1 MNHNY and CDR2 SVGAGI (reference sequence). For the CDR3, the DNA is TGTGCCAGCAGTTACAGTACTAGCGGGGTTTGGGAGCAGTACTTC. This codes for CASSYSTSGVWEQYF.

In this sample, this clone turned up once. The CDR3 is CASSQDRVGRTDTQYF. CDR3 nucleotide sequence: TGCGCCAGCAGCCAAGATCGGGTGGGGCGCACAGATACGCAGTATTTT. The V and J genes are TRBV4-3 and TRBJ2-3; TRBD1 might be the D (5 bases). There are 16 residues in the CDR3. Trimming took 0 bases from V and 1 from J, leaving 11 bases between them. The germline CDR1 and CDR2 sequences are LGHNA and YSLEER.

This clone was counted a few times. The chain has TRBV29-1 and TRBJ1-2, with D possibly being TRBD1 (6 bases). Looked up from germline, CDR1 is SQVTM and CDR2 is ANQGSEA. This CDR3 contains 12 residues. V was pared by 6 bases and J by 4 bases, with 12 bases between. CDR3 loop: CSVDSLLYGYTF. As DNA, the CDR3 is TGCAGCGTGGACAGCCTTCTCTATGGCTACACCTTC.

This sequence joins TRBV15 and TRBJ2-3; TRBD1 matches at 7 bases. From germline, CDR1 is LNHNV and CDR2 YYDKDF (reference sequence). Losses at the gene ends were 5 bases for V and 4 bases for J; bases not matched to a gene: 9. The CDR3 covers 15 residues. CDR3 DNA sequence: TGTGCCACCAGCCTACAGGGGAAAGTGGCAGATACGCAGTATTTT. Translated: CATSLQGKVADTQYF. The variable domain in full, completed from reference TRBV15 and TRBJ2-3, reads DAMVIQNPRYQVTQFGKPVTLSCSQTLNHNVMYWYQQKSSQAPKLLFHYYDKDFNNEADTPDNFQSRRPNTSFCFLDIRSPGLGDTAMYLCATSLQGKVADTQYFGPGTRLTVL.

V and J are TRBV6-1 and TRBJ1-5; the D is unclear. This CDR3 has 14 residues. Trimming cost V 9 bases and J 7 bases, with 19 bases left between them. Per the germline V gene, CDR1 is MNHNS and CDR2 is SASEGT. The CDR3 bases are TGTGCCAGTGCCTTGGGAGATTTTTACCAGCCCCAGCATTTT. This encodes CASALGDFYQPQHF.

This clone was detected only a few times. J is TRBJ2-7 and V is TRBV4-1; 10 bases are shared with TRBD2. Germline V gene sequence: CDR1 MGHRA, CDR2 YSYEKL. The V segment lost 0 bases and the J segment 0 bases; nucleotides outside the gene matches: 8. The CDR3 loop spans 18 amino acids. Here the CDR3 DNA reads TGCGCCAGCAGCCAAGAGAAGAGCGGGAGGGTCAGCTCCTACGAGCAGTACTTC. It codes for CASSQEKSGRVSSYEQYF.

CDR3 protein: CAISESGDRGHYGYTF. CDR3 nucleotide sequence: TGTGCCATCAGTGAGTCGGGGGACAGGGGGCACTATGGCTACACCTTC. The V gene is TRBV10-3, the J gene TRBJ1-2, with 12 bases identical to TRBD1. Germline loops: CDR1 ENHRY, CDR2 SYGVKD. CDR3 length: 16 amino acids. Trimming at V came to 0 bases and at J to 3 bases, leaving 2 bases not matched to a gene.

The rearrangement links TRBV5-1 to TRBJ1-2, with TRBD1 as a possible D gene (5 bases). Germline V gene data show CDR1 as SGHRS and CDR2 as YFSETQ. Trimming removed 0 bases at V and 3 bases at J, with 12 bases between. This CDR3 is built from 15 residues. CDR3 DNA: TGCGCCAGCAGCTTGGCCCCGGAGGGGTACTATGGCTACACCTTC. This codes for CASSLAPEGYYGYTF.

This rearrangement joins TRBV4-2 to TRBJ1-2; the D is unclear. The CDR3 covers 13 residues. The V gene's germline CDR1 is LGHNA and CDR2 YNFKEQ. V dropped 5 bases and J dropped 4 bases, with 11 bases sitting between them. CDR3 bases: TGTGCCAGCAGCGGAGGGTACTCCTATGGCTACACCTTC. This encodes CASSGGYSYGYTF.

The chain combines TRBV7-9 with TRBJ2-1; 8 bases agree with TRBD1. Germline values: CDR1 SEHNR, CDR2 FQNEAQ (reference sequence). This CDR3 has 15 residues. V gave up 5 bases and J gave up 1 base; unmatched junction bases: 4. CDR3 region: CASSRQGYSYNEQFF. As DNA, the CDR3 is TGTGCCAGCAGCAGACAGGGGTATTCCTACAATGAGCAGTTCTTC. Using reference TRBV7-9 and TRBJ2-1 for the parts outside the CDR3, the full variable domain is DTGVSQNPRHKITKRGQNVTFRCDPISEHNRLYWYRQTLGQGPEFLTYFQNEAQLEKSRLLSDRFSAERPKGSFSTLEIQRTEQGDSAMYLCASSRQGYSYNEQFFGPGTRLTVL.

The rearrangement joins TRBV2 to TRBJ2-5, with D unclear. CDR1 and CDR2 (germline): SNHLY, FYNNEI. The CDR3 contains 14 residues. Trimming shortened V by 6 bases and J by 5 bases, and 16 bases separated the two germline ends. The CDR3, as DNA: TGTGCCAGCAGCGACCGGGCAGGCCACGAGACCCAGTACTTC. Residues: CASSDRAGHETQYF. The variable domain in full, completed from reference TRBV2 and TRBJ2-5, reads EPEVTQTPSHQVTQMGQEVILRCVPISNHLYFYWYRQILGQKVEFLVSFYNNEISEKSEIFDDQFSVERPDGSNFTLKIRSTKLEDSAMYFCASSDRAGHETQYFGPGTRLLVL.

The chain carries TRBV28 and TRBJ2-7; either TRBD1 or TRBD2 may fit D (5 bases each). V lost 2 bases and J 5 bases, leaving 16 bases between the germline ends. Germline values: CDR1 MDHEN, CDR2 SYDVKM. The CDR3 has 15 amino acids. As DNA, the CDR3 is TGTGCCAGCAGTTTAATGTTTGGGACCCCACACGAGCAGTACTTC. This codes for CASSLMFGTPHEQYF.

The chain joins TRBV9 to TRBJ2-3; TRBD1 matches at 7 bases. J lost 0 bases, V lost 4 bases, and 5 bases had no gene match. The germline CDR1 and CDR2 sequences are SGDLS and YYNGEE. The CDR3 runs 15 residues. CDR3 sequence: CASSSGTASTDTQYF. The CDR3 DNA sequence: TGTGCCAGCAGCTCAGGGACAGCTAGCACAGATACGCAGTATTTT.

This clone was seen a handful of times. The chain employs TRBV30 and TRBJ1-1, with D perhaps matching TRBD1 (6 bases). CDR1 and CDR2 from the germline V gene are GTSNPN and SVGIG (reference sequence). CDR3 size: 14 residues. The V and J ends lost 1 base and 5 bases respectively, with 14 bases between them. This chain's CDR3 is CAWSDWGRRTEAFF. CDR3 coding DNA: TGTGCCTGGAGTGATTGGGGGCGGAGGACTGAAGCTTTCTTT.

This rearrangement joins TRBV15 to TRBJ2-7; no definite D call. Germline CDR1 LNHNV, CDR2 YYDKDF (reference sequence). V lost 0 bases, J lost 1 base, and 7 bases lay in between. The CDR3 sequence is 14 residues long. CDR3 bases: TGTGCCACCAGCAGAGATACACATTCCTACGAGCAGTACTTC. Its protein is CATSRDTHSYEQYF.

The chain has TRBV5-5 and TRBJ2-7; D gene ambiguous. Trimming took off 6 bases at V and 6 bases at J, with 10 bases between the two ends. Germline V gene lookup returns CDR1 SGHKS and CDR2 YYEKEE (reference sequence). This CDR3 comprises 11 residues. CDR3: CASTRQTEQYF. The CDR3 DNA follows: TGTGCCAGCACTCGGCAGACCGAGCAGTACTTC.

V gene TRBV29-1 combines with J gene TRBJ2-1; tentative D call: TRBD2 (6 bases). The CDR3 totals 13 residues. The germline V gene encodes CDR1 SQVTM and CDR2 ANQGSEA. Trimming removed 4 bases at V and 1 base at J, with 8 bases between. In nucleotides, the CDR3 is TGCAGCGTTGTCGGGGGTTCCTACAATGAGCAGTTCTTC. Amino acids: CSVVGGSYNEQFF.

This clone was counted only a few times. The rearrangement joins TRBV11-2 to TRBJ2-7, with D perhaps given as TRBD1 or TRBD2 (6 bases each). V gave up 2 bases and J gave up 1 base, with 12 bases separating them. This CDR3 region has 15 residues. CDR1 and CDR2 from the germline V gene are SGHAT and FQNNGV. The DNA for the CDR3 is TGTGCCAGCAGCTTATGGAGGGGGTTATCCTACGAGCAGTACTTC. Translating it yields CASSLWRGLSYEQYF.